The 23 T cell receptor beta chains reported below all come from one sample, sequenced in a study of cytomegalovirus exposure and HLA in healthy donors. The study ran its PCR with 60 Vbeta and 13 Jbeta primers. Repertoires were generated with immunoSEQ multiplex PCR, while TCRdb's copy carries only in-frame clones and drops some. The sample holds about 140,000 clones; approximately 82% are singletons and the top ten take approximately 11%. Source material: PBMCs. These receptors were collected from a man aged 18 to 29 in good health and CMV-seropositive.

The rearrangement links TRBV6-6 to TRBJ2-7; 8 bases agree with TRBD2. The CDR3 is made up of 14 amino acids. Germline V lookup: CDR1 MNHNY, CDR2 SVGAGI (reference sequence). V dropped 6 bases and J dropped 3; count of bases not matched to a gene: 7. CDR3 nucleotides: TGTGCCAGCAGCCGGATAGCGGGAAGCTACGAGCAGTACTTC. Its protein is CASSRIAGSYEQYF.

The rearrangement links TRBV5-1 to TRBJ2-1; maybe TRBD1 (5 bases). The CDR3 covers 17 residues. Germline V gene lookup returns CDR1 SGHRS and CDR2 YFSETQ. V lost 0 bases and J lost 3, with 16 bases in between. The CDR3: CASSLGQGTPLYNEQFF. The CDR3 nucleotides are TGCGCCAGCAGCTTGGGGCAGGGAACGCCCCTCTACAATGAGCAGTTCTTC.

CDR3 region: CASSPLAGTNTGELFF. As DNA, the CDR3 is TGCGCCAGCAGCCCCCTAGCGGGAACGAACACCGGGGAGCTGTTTTTT. The chain recombines TRBV5-1 with TRBJ2-2; TRBD2 matches 9 bases. The CDR3 is 16 residues long. CDR1 and CDR2 from the germline V gene are SGHRS and YFSETQ. With V trimmed by 4 bases and J by 0 bases, 4 bases remained unmatched.

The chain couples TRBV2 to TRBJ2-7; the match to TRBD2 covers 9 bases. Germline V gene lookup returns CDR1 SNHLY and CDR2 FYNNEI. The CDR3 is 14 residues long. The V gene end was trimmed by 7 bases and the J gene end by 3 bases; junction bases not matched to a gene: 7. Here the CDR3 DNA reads TGTGCCAGCACCCTGACTAGCGGATACTACGAGCAGTACTTC. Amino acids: CASTLTSGYYEQYF. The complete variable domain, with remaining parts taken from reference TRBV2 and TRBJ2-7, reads EPEVTQTPSHQVTQMGQEVILRCVPISNHLYFYWYRQILGQKVEFLVSFYNNEISEKSEIFDDQFSVERPDGSNFTLKIRSTKLEDSAMYFCASTLTSGYYEQYFGPGTRLTVT.

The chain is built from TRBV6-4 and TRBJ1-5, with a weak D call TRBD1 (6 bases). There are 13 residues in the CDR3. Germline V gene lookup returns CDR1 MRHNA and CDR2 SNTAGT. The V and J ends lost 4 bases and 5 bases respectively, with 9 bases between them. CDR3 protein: CASSVAGDQPQHF. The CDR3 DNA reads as TGTGCCAGCAGTGTGGCAGGGGATCAGCCCCAGCATTTT.

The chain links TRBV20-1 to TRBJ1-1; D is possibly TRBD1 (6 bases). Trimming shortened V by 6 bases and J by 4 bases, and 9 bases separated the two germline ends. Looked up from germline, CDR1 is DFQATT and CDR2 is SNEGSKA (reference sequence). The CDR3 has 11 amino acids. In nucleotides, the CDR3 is TGCAGTGCCCAACAGGGCACTGAAGCTTTCTTT. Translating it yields CSAQQGTEAFF.

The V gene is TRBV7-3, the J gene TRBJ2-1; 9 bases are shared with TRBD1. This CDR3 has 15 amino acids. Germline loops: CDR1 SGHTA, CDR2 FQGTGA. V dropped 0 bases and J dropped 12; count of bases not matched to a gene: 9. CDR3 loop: CASSLTGQGRGGQFF. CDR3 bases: TGTGCCAGCAGCTTAACGGGACAGGGTAGGGGTGGGCAGTTCTTC.

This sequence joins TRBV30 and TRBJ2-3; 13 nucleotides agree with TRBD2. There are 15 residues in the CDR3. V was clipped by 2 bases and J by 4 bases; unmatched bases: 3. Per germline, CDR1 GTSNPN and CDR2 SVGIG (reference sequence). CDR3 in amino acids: CAWSRGTSGADTQYF. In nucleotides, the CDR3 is TGTGCCTGGAGTAGAGGGACTAGCGGGGCAGATACGCAGTATTTT.

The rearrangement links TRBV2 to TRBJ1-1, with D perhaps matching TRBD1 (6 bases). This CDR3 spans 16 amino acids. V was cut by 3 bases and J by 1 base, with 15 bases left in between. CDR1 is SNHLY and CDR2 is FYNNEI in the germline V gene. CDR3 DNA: TGTGCCAGCAGTGATTTGGCAAACAGGGCGAACACTGAAGCTTTCTTT. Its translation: CASSDLANRANTEAFF.

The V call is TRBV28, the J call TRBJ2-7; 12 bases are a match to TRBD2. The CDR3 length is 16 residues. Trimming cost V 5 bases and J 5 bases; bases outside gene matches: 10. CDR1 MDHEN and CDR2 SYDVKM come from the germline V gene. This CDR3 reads CASSAHPSGRGNEQYF. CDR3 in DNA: TGTGCCAGCAGTGCCCATCCTAGCGGGAGGGGGAACGAGCAGTACTTC.

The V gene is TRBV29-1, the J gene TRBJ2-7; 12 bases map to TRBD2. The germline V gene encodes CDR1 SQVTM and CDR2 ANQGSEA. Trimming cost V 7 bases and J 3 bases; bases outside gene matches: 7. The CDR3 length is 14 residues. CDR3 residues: CSAFGLAGSYEQYF. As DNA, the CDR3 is TGCAGCGCCTTCGGACTAGCGGGAAGCTACGAGCAGTACTTC.

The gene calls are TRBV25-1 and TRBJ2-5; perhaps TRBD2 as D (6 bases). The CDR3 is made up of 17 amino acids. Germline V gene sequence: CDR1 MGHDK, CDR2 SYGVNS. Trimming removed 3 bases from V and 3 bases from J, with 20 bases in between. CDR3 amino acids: CASSDLAGLPQEETQYF. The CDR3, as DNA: TGTGCCAGCAGTGATCTCGCGGGACTTCCCCAAGAAGAGACCCAGTACTTC.

DNA for the CDR3: TGTGCCAGCAGCTTGCCTGTAGATGAAAAACTGTTTTTT. Protein product: CASSLPVDEKLFF. This chain links TRBV7-9 with TRBJ1-4; D remains ambiguous. CDR1 SEHNR and CDR2 FQNEAQ come from the germline V gene (reference sequence). This CDR3 has 13 residues. Trimming removed 3 bases from V and 6 bases from J, with 8 bases in between.

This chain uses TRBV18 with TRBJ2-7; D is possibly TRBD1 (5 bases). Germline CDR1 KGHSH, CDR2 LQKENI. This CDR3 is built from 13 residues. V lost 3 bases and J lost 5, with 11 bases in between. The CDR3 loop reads CASSPQGLDEQYF. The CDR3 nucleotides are TGTGCCAGCTCACCTCAGGGTCTAGACGAGCAGTACTTC.

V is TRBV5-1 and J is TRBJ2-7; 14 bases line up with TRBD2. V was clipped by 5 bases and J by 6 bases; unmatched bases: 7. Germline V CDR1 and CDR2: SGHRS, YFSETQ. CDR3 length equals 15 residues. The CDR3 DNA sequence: TGCGCCAGCAGACCCGGGACTAGCGGGAGCGCCGAGCAGTACTTC. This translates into CASRPGTSGSAEQYF.

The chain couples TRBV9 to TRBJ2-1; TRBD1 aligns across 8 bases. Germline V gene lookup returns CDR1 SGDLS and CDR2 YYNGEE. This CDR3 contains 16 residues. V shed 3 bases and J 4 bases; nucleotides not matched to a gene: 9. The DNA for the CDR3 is TGTGCCAGCAGCGCGACCGGGACAGGTCTATACAATGAGCAGTTCTTC. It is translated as CASSATGTGLYNEQFF. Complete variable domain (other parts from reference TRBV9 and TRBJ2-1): DSGVTQTPKHLITATGQRVTLRCSPRSGDLSVYWYQQSLDQGLQFLIQYYNGEERAKGNILERFSAQQFPDLHSELNLSSLELGDSALYFCASSATGTGLYNEQFFGPGTRLTVL.

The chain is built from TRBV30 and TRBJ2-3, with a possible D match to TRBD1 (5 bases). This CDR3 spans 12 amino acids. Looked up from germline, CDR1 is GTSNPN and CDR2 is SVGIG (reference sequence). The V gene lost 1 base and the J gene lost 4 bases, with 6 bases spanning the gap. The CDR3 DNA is TGTGCCTGGAGTGCCAGGGCAGATACGCAGTATTTT. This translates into CAWSARADTQYF.

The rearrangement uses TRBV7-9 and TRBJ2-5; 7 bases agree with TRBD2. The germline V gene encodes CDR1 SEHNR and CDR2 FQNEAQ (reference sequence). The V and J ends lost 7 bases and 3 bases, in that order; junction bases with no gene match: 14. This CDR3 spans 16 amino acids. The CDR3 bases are TGTGCCAGCATCCTTACGCCCGGGACTAACGAAGAGACCCAGTACTTC. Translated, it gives CASILTPGTNEETQYF.

The CDR3: CSVEGRAKNIQYF. The CDR3 nucleotides are TGCAGCGTTGAAGGTAGAGCCAAAAACATTCAGTACTTC. V gene TRBV29-1 combines with J gene TRBJ2-4; D is unclear. V lost 1 base to trimming and J lost 0 bases, with 4 bases between them. This CDR3 is 13 amino acids long. Per the germline V gene, CDR1 is SQVTM and CDR2 is ANQGSEA.

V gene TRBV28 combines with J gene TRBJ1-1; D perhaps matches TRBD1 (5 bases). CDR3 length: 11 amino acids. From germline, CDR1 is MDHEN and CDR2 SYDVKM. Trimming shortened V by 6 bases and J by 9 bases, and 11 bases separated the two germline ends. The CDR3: CASSSRQQAFF. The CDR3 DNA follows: TGTGCCAGCAGCTCTCGACAGCAAGCTTTCTTT.

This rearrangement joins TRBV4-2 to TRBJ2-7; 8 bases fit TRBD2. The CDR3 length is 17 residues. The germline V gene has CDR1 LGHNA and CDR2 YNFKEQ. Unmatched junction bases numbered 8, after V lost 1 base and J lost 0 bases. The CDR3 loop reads CASSQVGSGSYSYEQYF. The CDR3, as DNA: TGTGCCAGCAGCCAAGTCGGGAGCGGGAGCTACTCCTACGAGCAGTACTTC.

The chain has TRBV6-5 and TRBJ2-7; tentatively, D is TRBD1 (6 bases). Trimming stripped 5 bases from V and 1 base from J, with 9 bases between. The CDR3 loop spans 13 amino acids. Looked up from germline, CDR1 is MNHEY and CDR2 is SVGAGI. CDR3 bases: TGTGCCAGCAGTCAGACAGGATCCTACGAGCAGTACTTC. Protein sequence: CASSQTGSYEQYF.

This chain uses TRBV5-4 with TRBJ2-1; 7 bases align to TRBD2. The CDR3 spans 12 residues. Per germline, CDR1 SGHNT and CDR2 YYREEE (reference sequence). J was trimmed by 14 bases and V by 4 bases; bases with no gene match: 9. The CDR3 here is CASSPPSGGEFF. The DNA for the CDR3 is TGTGCCAGCAGCCCTCCTAGCGGAGGGGAGTTCTTC.